This T cell receptor beta chain was recovered during a study of shared clonotypes between healthy human individuals. Overall study: Three plates were used per donor for CD4 naive, three for CD4 memory, two for CD8 naive and one for CD8 memory.

As regards this clone: The antigen is undetermined.

Germline lookup yields CDR1 MDHEN and CDR2 SYDVKM. This CDR3 region has 15 residues. V trimming: 8 bases; J trimming: 5 bases; junction bases outside the gene matches: 12. Study-wide results and caveats: Sharing across several donors was seen in 4% to 5% of naive CD4 clonotypes.

How the authors handled the data: Junction-only sequences produced by ImmunoSEQ had no quality scores, so filtering differed. Assay: immunoSEQ multiplex PCR; the TCRdb copy retains only in-frame clones and omits some. V and J calls and clone size follow that table, whereas D and trimming were derived from the DNA. The data contain 1 million to 1.2 million clones, approximately 80% of them seen just once; the ten biggest clones take up 0.89%. The material sequenced was memory CD4+ T cells from PBMCs. Indicated subset: CD45RA-negative fraction. V is TRBV28 and J is TRBJ1-2; 9 positions agree with TRBD1. The sequence was obtained from a man between 18 and 35 years old in good health. Some clones in this sample may be carry-over from other donors' samples. The CDR3 DNA follows: TGTGCCAGCGGGACCGGGACAGGGTCCTGGTATGGCTACACCTTC. Protein sequence: CASGTGTGSWYGYTF.